This TCR beta chain was identified during a study of blood T cell repertoires in COVID-19. In the source study's methods: It was from reference gene primer amplification that nucleated cell counts were estimated. The method was immunoSEQ multiplex PCR; TCRdb's version includes in-frame clones alone and lacks a portion of them. V and J calls and clone size are those listed in that table; D and trimming were worked out from the DNA. The table lists approximately 240,000 clones, about nine tenths of them singletons, with about 6.9% in the top ten. The CDR3 runs 14 residues. V gave up 11 bases and J gave up 7 bases, with 21 bases separating them. CDR1 ENHRY and CDR2 SYGVKD come from the germline V gene. The study recruited people aged about 18 to 95 years across about two dozen US areas. Which cohort a participant joined came from the clinical history participants gave.

The chain recombines TRBV10-3 with TRBJ1-5; no firm D call. The sequenced material came from PBMCs or T cells enriched from blood (not recorded which). This clonotype was sampled from a woman aged 30 to 39 with acute COVID-19. CDR3 sequence reads: CADDKGRFYQPQHF. The CDR3 region has the DNA TGTGCCGACGACAAAGGCAGATTCTACCAGCCCCAGCATTTT.